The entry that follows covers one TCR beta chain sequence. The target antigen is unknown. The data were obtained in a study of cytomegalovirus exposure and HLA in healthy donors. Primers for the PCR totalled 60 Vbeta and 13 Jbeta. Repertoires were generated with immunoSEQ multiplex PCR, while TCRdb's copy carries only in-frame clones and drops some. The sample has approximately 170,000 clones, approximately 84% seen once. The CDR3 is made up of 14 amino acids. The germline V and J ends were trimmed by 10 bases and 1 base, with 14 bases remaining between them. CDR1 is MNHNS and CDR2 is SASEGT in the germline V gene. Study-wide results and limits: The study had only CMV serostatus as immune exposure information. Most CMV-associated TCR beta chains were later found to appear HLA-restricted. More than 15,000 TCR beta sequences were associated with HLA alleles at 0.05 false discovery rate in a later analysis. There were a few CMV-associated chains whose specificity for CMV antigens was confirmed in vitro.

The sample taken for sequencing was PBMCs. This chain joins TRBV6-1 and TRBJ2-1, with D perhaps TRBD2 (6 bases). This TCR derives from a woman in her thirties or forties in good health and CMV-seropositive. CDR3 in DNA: TGTGCCACTCTAGGTGGGGGGTCCTACAATGAGCAGTTCTTC. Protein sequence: CATLGGGSYNEQFF.